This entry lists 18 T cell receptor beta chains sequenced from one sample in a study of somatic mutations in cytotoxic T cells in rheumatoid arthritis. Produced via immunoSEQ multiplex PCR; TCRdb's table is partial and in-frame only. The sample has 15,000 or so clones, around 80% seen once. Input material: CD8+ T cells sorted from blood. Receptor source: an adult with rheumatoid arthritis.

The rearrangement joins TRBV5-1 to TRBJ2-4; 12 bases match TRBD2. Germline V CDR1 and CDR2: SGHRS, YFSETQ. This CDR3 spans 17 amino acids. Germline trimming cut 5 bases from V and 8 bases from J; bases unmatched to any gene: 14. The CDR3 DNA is TGCGCCAGCAGTGGTGAGACTAGCGGGAGTATTAATGACATTCAGTACTTC. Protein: CASSGETSGSINDIQYF.

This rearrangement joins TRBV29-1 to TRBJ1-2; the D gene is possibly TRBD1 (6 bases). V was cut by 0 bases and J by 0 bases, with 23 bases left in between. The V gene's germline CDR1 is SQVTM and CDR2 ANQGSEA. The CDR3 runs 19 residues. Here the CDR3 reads CSVEDRMRRGAPTNYGYTF. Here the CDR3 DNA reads TGCAGCGTTGAAGATCGGATGAGGCGGGGGGCTCCCACTAACTATGGCTACACCTTC.

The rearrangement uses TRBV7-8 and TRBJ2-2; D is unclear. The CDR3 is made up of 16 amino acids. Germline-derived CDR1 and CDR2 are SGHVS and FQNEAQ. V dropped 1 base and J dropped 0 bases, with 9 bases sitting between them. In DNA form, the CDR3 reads TGTGCCAGCAGCTTAGAACGGCTGGCGAACACCGGGGAGCTGTTTTTT. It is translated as CASSLERLANTGELFF.

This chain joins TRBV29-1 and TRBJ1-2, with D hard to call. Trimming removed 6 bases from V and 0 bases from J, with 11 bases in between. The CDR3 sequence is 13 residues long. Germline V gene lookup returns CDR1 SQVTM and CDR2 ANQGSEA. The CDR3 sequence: CSVYELTNYGYTF. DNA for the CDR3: TGCAGCGTCTACGAATTAACTAACTATGGCTACACCTTC.

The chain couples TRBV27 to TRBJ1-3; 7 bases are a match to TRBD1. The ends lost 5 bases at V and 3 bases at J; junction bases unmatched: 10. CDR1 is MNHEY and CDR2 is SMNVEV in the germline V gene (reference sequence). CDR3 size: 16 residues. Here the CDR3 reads CASSPRQGLIGNTIYF. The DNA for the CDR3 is TGTGCCAGCAGTCCCCGACAGGGTCTAATTGGAAACACCATATATTTT.

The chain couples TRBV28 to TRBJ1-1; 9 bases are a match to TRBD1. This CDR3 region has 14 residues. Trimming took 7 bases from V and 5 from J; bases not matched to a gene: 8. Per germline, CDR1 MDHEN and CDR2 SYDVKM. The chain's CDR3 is CASTQQGASTEAFF. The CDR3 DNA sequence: TGTGCCAGCACTCAACAGGGGGCGAGTACTGAAGCTTTCTTT.

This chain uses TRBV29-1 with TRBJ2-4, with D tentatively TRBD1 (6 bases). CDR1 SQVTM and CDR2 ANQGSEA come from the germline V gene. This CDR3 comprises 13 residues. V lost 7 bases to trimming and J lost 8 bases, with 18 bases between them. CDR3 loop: CSGSPGRGDIQYF. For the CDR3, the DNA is TGCAGCGGGTCCCCCGGCAGGGGAGACATTCAGTACTTC.

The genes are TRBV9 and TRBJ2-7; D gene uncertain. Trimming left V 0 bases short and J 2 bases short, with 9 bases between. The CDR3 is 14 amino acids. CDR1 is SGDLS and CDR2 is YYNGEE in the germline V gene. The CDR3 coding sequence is TGTGCCAGCAGCGTAGGGGTAATCGCCTACGAGCAGTACTTC. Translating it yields CASSVGVIAYEQYF. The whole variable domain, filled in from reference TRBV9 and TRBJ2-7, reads DSGVTQTPKHLITATGQRVTLRCSPRSGDLSVYWYQQSLDQGLQFLIQYYNGEERAKGNILERFSAQQFPDLHSELNLSSLELGDSALYFCASSVGVIAYEQYFGPGTRLTVT.

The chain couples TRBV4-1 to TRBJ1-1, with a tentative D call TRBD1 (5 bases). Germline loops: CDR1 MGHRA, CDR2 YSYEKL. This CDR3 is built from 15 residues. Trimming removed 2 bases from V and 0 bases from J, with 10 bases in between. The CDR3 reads CASSQFVGVNTEAFF. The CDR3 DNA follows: TGCGCCAGCAGCCAATTTGTGGGGGTGAACACTGAAGCTTTCTTT.

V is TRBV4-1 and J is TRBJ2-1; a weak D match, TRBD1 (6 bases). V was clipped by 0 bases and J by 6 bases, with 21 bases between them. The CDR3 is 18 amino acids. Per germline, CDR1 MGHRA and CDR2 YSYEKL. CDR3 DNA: TGCGCCAGCAGCCAAGATAGGGGAAGGGGGAGCGCCGTCAATGAGCAGTTCTTC. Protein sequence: CASSQDRGRGSAVNEQFF.

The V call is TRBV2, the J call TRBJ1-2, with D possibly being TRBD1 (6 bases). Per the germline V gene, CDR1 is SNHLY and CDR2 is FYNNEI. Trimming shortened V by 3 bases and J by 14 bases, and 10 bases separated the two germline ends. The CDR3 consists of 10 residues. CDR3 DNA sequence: TGTGCCAGCAGTGAGGGGGCCGGGACCTTC. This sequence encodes CASSEGAGTF.

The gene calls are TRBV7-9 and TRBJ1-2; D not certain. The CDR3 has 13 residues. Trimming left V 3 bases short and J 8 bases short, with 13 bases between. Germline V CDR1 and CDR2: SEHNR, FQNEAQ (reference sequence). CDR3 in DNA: TGTGCCAGCAGCTTCGGGCCAAGAGAAGGCTACACCTTC. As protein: CASSFGPREGYTF.

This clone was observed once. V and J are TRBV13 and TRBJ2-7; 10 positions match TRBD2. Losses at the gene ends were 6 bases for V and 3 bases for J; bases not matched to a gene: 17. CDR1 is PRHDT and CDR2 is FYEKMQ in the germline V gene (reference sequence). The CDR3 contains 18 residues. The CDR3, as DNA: TGTGCCAGCAGACATCTAGCGGGAGAGTCGTTGGACGGCTACGAGCAGTACTTC. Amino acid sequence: CASRHLAGESLDGYEQYF.

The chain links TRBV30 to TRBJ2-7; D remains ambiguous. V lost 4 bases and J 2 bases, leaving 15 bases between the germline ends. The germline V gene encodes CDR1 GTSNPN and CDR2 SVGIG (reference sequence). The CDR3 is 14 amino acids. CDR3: CAWTKGTTTYEQYF. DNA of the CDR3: TGTGCCTGGACGAAAGGAACCACCACCTACGAGCAGTACTTC.

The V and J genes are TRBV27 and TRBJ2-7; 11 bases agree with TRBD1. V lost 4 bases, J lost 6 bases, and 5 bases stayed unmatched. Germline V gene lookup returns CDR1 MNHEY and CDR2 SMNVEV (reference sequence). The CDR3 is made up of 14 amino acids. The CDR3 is CASSSGQGAVEQYF. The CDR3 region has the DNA TGTGCCAGCAGTTCAGGACAGGGGGCGGTCGAGCAGTACTTC.

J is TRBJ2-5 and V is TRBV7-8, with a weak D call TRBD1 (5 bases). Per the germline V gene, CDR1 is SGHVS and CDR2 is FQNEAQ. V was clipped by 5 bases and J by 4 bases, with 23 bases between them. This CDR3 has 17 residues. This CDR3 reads CASSPVEWGVGSETQYF. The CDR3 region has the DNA TGTGCCAGCAGCCCAGTCGAATGGGGCGTGGGGTCAGAGACCCAGTACTTC.

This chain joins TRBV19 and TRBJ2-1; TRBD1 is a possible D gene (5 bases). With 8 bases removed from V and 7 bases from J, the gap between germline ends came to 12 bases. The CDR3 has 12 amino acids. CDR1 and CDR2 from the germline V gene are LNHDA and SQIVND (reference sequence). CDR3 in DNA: TGTGCCAGTTCCGCAGGGATAAATGAGCAGTTCTTC. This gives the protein CASSAGINEQFF.

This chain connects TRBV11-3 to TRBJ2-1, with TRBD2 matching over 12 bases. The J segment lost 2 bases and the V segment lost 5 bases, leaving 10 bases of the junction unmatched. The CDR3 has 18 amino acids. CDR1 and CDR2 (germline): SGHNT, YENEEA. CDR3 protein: CASSARASGRATYNEQFF. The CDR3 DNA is TGTGCCAGCAGCGCGCGGGCTAGCGGGAGGGCAACCTACAATGAGCAGTTCTTC.